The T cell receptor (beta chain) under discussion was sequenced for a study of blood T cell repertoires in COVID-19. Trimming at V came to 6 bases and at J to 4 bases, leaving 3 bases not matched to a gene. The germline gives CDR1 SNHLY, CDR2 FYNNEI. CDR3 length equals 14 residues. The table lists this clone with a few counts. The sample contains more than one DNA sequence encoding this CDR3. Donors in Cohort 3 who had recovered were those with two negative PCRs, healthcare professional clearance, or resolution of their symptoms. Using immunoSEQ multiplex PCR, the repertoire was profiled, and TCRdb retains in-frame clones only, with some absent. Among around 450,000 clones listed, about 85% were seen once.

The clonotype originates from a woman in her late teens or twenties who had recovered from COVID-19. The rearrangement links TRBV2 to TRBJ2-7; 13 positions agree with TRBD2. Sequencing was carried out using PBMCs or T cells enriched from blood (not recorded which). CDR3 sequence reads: CASRLTSGGYEQYF. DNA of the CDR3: TGTGCCAGCAGGTTGACTAGCGGGGGGTACGAGCAGTACTTC.